This T cell receptor beta chain was sequenced for a study of shared clonotypes between healthy human individuals. The overall study: Three plates were used per donor for CD4 naive, three for CD4 memory, two for CD8 naive and one for CD8 memory.

About this clone itself: Its antigen is undetermined.

Overall study results and limits: Around 4.7% of naive CD4 clonotypes were shared across a handful of donors. The study generally estimated greater richness for naive than memory subsets.

Germline lookup yields CDR1 MDHEN and CDR2 SYDVKM. Germline trimming cut 6 bases from V and 4 bases from J; bases unmatched to any gene: 10. CDR3 length: 16 residues. Assay used: immunoSEQ multiplex PCR; TCRdb lists only in-frame clones, some missing. The table shows around 990,000 clones, with 60% to 85% occurring only once. The TCR sequence derives from a man aged 18 to 29 in good health. Some clones in this sample may be carry-over from other donors' samples. This sequence joins TRBV28 and TRBJ2-1, with TRBD2 identical over 9 bases. The sequenced sample consisted of memory CD4+ T cells from PBMCs. As to subset: CD45RA-negative fraction. For the CDR3, the DNA is TGTGCCAGCAGGTCAATTAGGGCGGGAGGGTACAATGAGCAGTTCTTC. Amino acids: CASRSIRAGGYNEQFF.